Below are 8 T cell receptor beta chains sequenced from a single sample in a study of blood T cell repertoires in COVID-19. Here immunoSEQ multiplex PCR was the method, and the copy in TCRdb shows in-frame clones only, minus some. The table has hundreds of thousands of clones, almost 90% seen once. The sequenced sample was peripheral blood. These receptors were collected from a man at least 80 years old with acute or convalescent COVID-19.

The CDR3 is CASSYSWDSPGEQYF. As DNA, the CDR3 is TGTGCCAGCAGTTACTCCTGGGACAGTCCAGGCGAGCAGTACTTC. V gene TRBV6-2 or TRBV6-3 combines with J gene TRBJ2-7, with 7 bases lining up with TRBD1. This CDR3 contains 15 residues. Germline CDR1 and CDR2: MNHEY and SVGEGT. J gave up 6 bases and V 0 bases, and 8 bases lay outside the gene matches.

V and J are TRBV6-1 and TRBJ1-1; maybe TRBD1 (5 bases). Germline CDR1 MNHNS, CDR2 SASEGT. This CDR3 has 14 residues. V was cut by 3 bases and J by 0 bases, with 8 bases left in between. For the CDR3, the DNA is TGTGCCAGCAGTGACGACAGCATGAACACTGAAGCTTTCTTT. This translates into CASSDDSMNTEAFF.

The chain is built from TRBV5-6 and TRBJ1-2; D call uncertain. There are 12 residues in the CDR3. Trimming removed 0 bases from V and 8 bases from J, with 8 bases in between. Per germline, CDR1 SGHDT and CDR2 YYEEEE. Written as DNA, the CDR3 is TGTGCCAGCAGCTTGGAACCGAGGGGCTACACCTTC. Its translation is CASSLEPRGYTF.

The rearrangement uses TRBV7-9 and TRBJ1-4; 10 positions match TRBD1. The CDR3 totals 18 residues. Germline V lookup: CDR1 SEHNR, CDR2 FQNEAQ (reference sequence). J lost 0 bases, V lost 5 bases, and 9 bases had no gene match. Written as DNA, the CDR3 is TGTGCCAGCAGCCCGACAGGGGGCGCAAGAGCAACTAATGAAAAACTGTTTTTT. Its protein is CASSPTGGARATNEKLFF. Full variable domain (missing parts from reference TRBV7-9 and TRBJ1-4): DTGVSQNPRHKITKRGQNVTFRCDPISEHNRLYWYRQTLGQGPEFLTYFQNEAQLEKSRLLSDRFSAERPKGSFSTLEIQRTEQGDSAMYLCASSPTGGARATNEKLFFGSGTQLSVL.

CDR3 nucleotides: TGTGCCAGCAGCTACGACGGACTAGCGGTGAACACCGGGGAGCTGTTTTTT. Translation gives CASSYDGLAVNTGELFF. This chain uses TRBV7-3 with TRBJ2-2; TRBD2 agrees at 10 bases. Germline trimming cut 4 bases from V and 1 base from J; bases unmatched to any gene: 6. Germline values: CDR1 SGHTA, CDR2 FQGTGA. The CDR3 extends over 17 amino acids.

The chain uses TRBV28 and TRBJ1-5; the D gene is possibly TRBD1 (6 bases). The length of the CDR3 is 15 residues. CDR1 is MDHEN and CDR2 is SYDVKM in the germline V gene. Trimming took 3 bases from V and 10 from J, leaving 19 bases between them. The CDR3 DNA is TGTGCCAGCAGTTTTGGGGGCAGGGAGCTTTACCCCCAGCATTTT. It yields the protein CASSFGGRELYPQHF.

V and J are TRBV27 and TRBJ1-1; tentative D call: TRBD1 (6 bases). Per the germline V gene, CDR1 is MNHEY and CDR2 is SMNVEV (reference sequence). The CDR3 contains 13 residues. The V end was cut by 3 bases, the J end by 4 bases, with 9 bases between. DNA for the CDR3: TGTGCCAGCAGTTTCCGGGACACCACTGAAGCTTTCTTT. It is translated as CASSFRDTTEAFF.

This rearrangement joins TRBV5-4 to TRBJ2-3; maybe TRBD2 (6 bases). This CDR3 contains 15 residues. Germline V lookup: CDR1 SGHNT, CDR2 YYREEE (reference sequence). Trimming removed 4 bases from V and 1 base from J, with 13 bases in between. The CDR3 reads CASSPAVAGTDTQYF. The CDR3, as DNA: TGTGCCAGCAGCCCCGCGGTAGCGGGCACAGATACGCAGTATTTT.